The 3 T cell receptor beta chains below were found in one sample sequenced in a study of cytomegalovirus exposure and HLA in healthy donors. The data were produced by immunoSEQ multiplex PCR, yet TCRdb's version contains in-frame clones alone and is incomplete. The repertoire holds over 60,000 clones, with 95% as singletons. The sample taken for sequencing was PBMCs. The source of these receptors is a man aged 18 to 29 in good health and CMV-seronegative.

The chain couples TRBV19 to TRBJ2-3, with D perhaps matching TRBD1 (6 bases). Trimming removed 1 base at V and 5 bases at J, with 7 bases between. In germline, CDR1 is LNHDA, CDR2 SQIVND (reference sequence). CDR3 size: 13 residues. CDR3 sequence (DNA): TGTGCCAGTAGTATAGGCAGGGGAGATACGCAGTATTTT. Encoded protein: CASSIGRGDTQYF.

CDR3 nucleotide sequence: TGTGCCAGCAGACCGCCGAAGGACAGCTATTCACCCCTCCACTTT. Translation gives CASRPPKDSYSPLHF. The chain joins TRBV6-6 to TRBJ1-6; maybe TRBD1 (6 bases). CDR3 length equals 15 residues. CDR1 is MNHNY, CDR2 SVGAGI, per germline (reference sequence). Deletions cut 6 bases from V and 8 bases from J, with 17 bases between.

The chain is built from TRBV9 and TRBJ2-1; 9 positions agree with TRBD1. Trimming cost V 3 bases and J 7 bases; bases outside gene matches: 8. Looked up from germline, CDR1 is SGDLS and CDR2 is YYNGEE. CDR3 length: 15 amino acids. CDR3 nucleotide sequence: TGTGCCAGCAGCGCTTCTGGGACAGGGAGGAATGAGCAGTTCTTC. Its protein is CASSASGTGRNEQFF.